A single sample is the source of the 21 T cell receptor beta chains below, sequenced in a study of monozygotic twins with inflammatory bowel disease. Using the 5' RACE reads, TCRdb records one entry per CDR3 protein without DNA. This sample's table has 440,000 or so distinct CDR3 sequences. Sequencing used blood. All receptors come from a human donor with ulcerative colitis or Crohn's disease, or a healthy co-twin of an affected twin (not recorded which).

The chain is built from TRBV5-1 and TRBJ2-1; TCRdb selects TRBD2, and the lack of DNA leaves this call unchecked. The CDR3 runs 19 residues. The V gene's germline CDR1 is SGHRS and CDR2 YFSETQ. This CDR3 is CASSLGLAGGIPSYNEQFF.

This chain links TRBV11-2 with TRBJ2-2; TCRdb picks TRBD2, but there is no DNA to check that call. The CDR3 sequence is 18 residues long. In germline, CDR1 is SGHAT, CDR2 FQNNGV. The CDR3 reads CASTLRGLAVYKAGELFF.

The chain's CDR3 is CATKTSSETQYF. The V gene is TRBV6-5, the J gene TRBJ2-5; TCRdb selects TRBD2, and the lack of DNA leaves this call unchecked. This CDR3 contains 12 residues. In germline, CDR1 is MNHEY, CDR2 SVGAGI.

The V gene is TRBV6-5, the J gene TRBJ2-3. Germline values: CDR1 MNHEY, CDR2 SVGAGI. The CDR3 contains 15 residues. The CDR3 is CASSLPRDTADTQYF.

The CDR3 protein is CSARATSHEQFF. The chain links TRBV20-1 to TRBJ2-1; TCRdb picks TRBD2, but there is no DNA to check that call. The CDR3 length is 12 residues. Germline assignment: CDR1 DFQATT and CDR2 SNEGSKA (reference sequence).

The V gene is TRBV4-2, the J gene TRBJ2-1; TCRdb calls TRBD2, which cannot be checked without DNA. This CDR3 spans 13 amino acids. CDR1 is LGHNA and CDR2 is YNFKEQ in the germline V gene. Here the CDR3 reads CASSQTRDSRQFF.

The chain joins TRBV15 to TRBJ1-3; TCRdb names TRBD1, which stays unverified in the absence of DNA. CDR1 and CDR2 from the germline V gene are LNHNV and YYDKDF (reference sequence). The CDR3 sequence is 14 residues long. The CDR3 spells CATSKAPSGNTIYF. Combining the CDR3 with reference TRBV15 and TRBJ1-3 gives the whole variable domain DAMVIQNPRYQVTQFGKPVTLSCSQTLNHNVMYWYQQKSSQAPKLLFHYYDKDFNNEADTPDNFQSRRPNTSFCFLDIRSPGLGDTAMYLCATSKAPSGNTIYFGEGSWLTVV.

The genes are TRBV6-2 or TRBV6-3 and TRBJ2-1; as DNA is missing, the TRBD1 call by TCRdb cannot be tested. The CDR3 is 15 residues long. Germline V CDR1 and CDR2: MNHEY, SVGEGT. This CDR3 is CASLPGQNSYNEQFF.

The chain recombines TRBV2 with TRBJ2-6. This CDR3 contains 16 residues. Germline values: CDR1 SNHLY, CDR2 FYNNEI. The CDR3 loop reads CASSEAGRSGANVLTF.

The chain has TRBV5-6 and TRBJ1-2; as DNA is missing, the TRBD1 call by TCRdb cannot be tested. This CDR3 is built from 15 residues. CDR1 is SGHDT, CDR2 YYEEEE, per germline. The chain's CDR3 is CASSWRTGFGYGYTF.

The rearrangement joins TRBV20-1 to TRBJ1-1; TCRdb's D call of TRBD1 is untestable without DNA. The germline V gene encodes CDR1 DFQATT and CDR2 SNEGSKA (reference sequence). The CDR3 length is 13 residues. The CDR3 loop is CSATPQGGTEAFF.

This chain links TRBV7-2 with TRBJ2-1; TCRdb designates TRBD2, a call that cannot be tested without DNA. Germline V gene data show CDR1 as SGHTA and CDR2 as FQGNSA. The CDR3 sequence is 16 residues long. CDR3: CASSLRTSGRTNEQFF.

The chain combines TRBV5-1 with TRBJ1-5. Germline-derived CDR1 and CDR2 are SGHRS and YFSETQ. CDR3 length: 15 residues. Here the CDR3 reads CASSSSGMEEQPQHF. The complete variable domain, with remaining parts taken from reference TRBV5-1 and TRBJ1-5, reads KAGVTQTPRYLIKTRGQQVTLSCSPISGHRSVSWYQQTPGQGLQFLFEYFSETQRNKGNFPGRFSGRQFSNSRSEMNVSTLELGDSALYLCASSSSGMEEQPQHFGDGTRLSIL.

The chain carries TRBV12-3 or TRBV12-4 and TRBJ2-1; TCRdb outputs TRBD2, but without DNA this stays unchecked. This CDR3 comprises 15 residues. CDR3: CASSRLAAYYNEQFF.

The rearrangement links TRBV30 to TRBJ2-2. Germline assignment: CDR1 GTSNPN and CDR2 SVGIG (reference sequence). This CDR3 contains 14 residues. CDR3 region: CAWSRYQNTGELFF.

This chain links TRBV6-5 with TRBJ1-1; TCRdb reports TRBD1, a call that lacks DNA to check it against. CDR1 and CDR2 (germline): MNHEY, SVGAGI. CDR3 length equals 15 residues. CDR3 in amino acids: CASSYATQGDTEAFF.

This sequence joins TRBV24-1 and TRBJ2-3; the TRBD1 assignment by TCRdb is unverifiable without DNA. The germline gives CDR1 KGHDR, CDR2 SFDVKD. CDR3 length: 16 residues. The CDR3 protein is CATSDPQGLLTDTQYF.

The V call is TRBV10-3, the J call TRBJ1-1. CDR3 length equals 13 residues. Germline CDR1 and CDR2: ENHRY and SYGVKD. CDR3 residues: CAISEGGYTEAFF.

The chain is built from TRBV5-1 and TRBJ1-1. Germline V CDR1 and CDR2: SGHRS, YFSETQ. The CDR3 covers 13 residues. This CDR3 reads CASSFMNMFEAFF.

The chain recombines TRBV20-1 with TRBJ2-1; TCRdb designates TRBD1, a call that cannot be tested without DNA. Germline lookup yields CDR1 DFQATT and CDR2 SNEGSKA (reference sequence). This CDR3 is built from 13 residues. The CDR3 here is CSASGTGLNEQFF.

The chain uses TRBV5-1 and TRBJ2-1; TCRdb proposes TRBD1, but this gene call is untestable without DNA. The CDR3 is 15 amino acids. Germline V gene data show CDR1 as SGHRS and CDR2 as YFSETQ. The chain's CDR3 is CASSWTGGPDNEQFF.